The 9 T cell receptor beta chains below come from one sample, sequenced in a study of cytomegalovirus exposure and HLA in healthy donors. Primers: 60 Vbeta forward and 13 Jbeta reverse. The method was immunoSEQ multiplex PCR; TCRdb's version includes in-frame clones alone and lacks a portion of them. This table has approximately 90,000 clones, over 65% appearing once. Sequencing was carried out using PBMCs. These receptors all come from a man in his forties in good health and CMV-seronegative.

CDR3 DNA: TGTGCCAGCAGTCCGGACAGGGCTCGATATGGCTACACCTTC. Amino acid sequence: CASSPDRARYGYTF. The genes are TRBV28 and TRBJ1-2; 8 bases are shared with TRBD1. Germline V gene lookup returns CDR1 MDHEN and CDR2 SYDVKM. With 5 bases clipped from V and 5 bases from J, the junction kept 7 bases outside the gene matches. The CDR3 covers 14 residues.

This clone was observed a handful of times. The rearrangement uses TRBV5-1 and TRBJ2-5, with D tentatively TRBD1 (6 bases). Trimming stripped 4 bases from V and 1 base from J, with 11 bases between. Germline V CDR1 and CDR2: SGHRS, YFSETQ. This CDR3 spans 14 amino acids. This CDR3 is CASSLSGAQETQYF. The CDR3 DNA reads as TGCGCCAGCAGCCTGTCAGGGGCCCAAGAGACCCAGTACTTC. Based on the CDR3 plus reference TRBV5-1 and TRBJ2-5, the full variable domain is KAGVTQTPRYLIKTRGQQVTLSCSPISGHRSVSWYQQTPGQGLQFLFEYFSETQRNKGNFPGRFSGRQFSNSRSEMNVSTLELGDSALYLCASSLSGAQETQYFGPGTRLLVL.

The chain uses TRBV5-1 and TRBJ2-5; 8 nucleotides match TRBD1. CDR3 size: 14 residues. Germline-derived CDR1 and CDR2 are SGHRS and YFSETQ. V lost 6 bases, J lost 5 bases, and 9 bases stayed unmatched. CDR3 residues: CASTPDRDGETQYF. Written as DNA, the CDR3 is TGCGCCAGCACCCCGGACAGGGACGGGGAGACCCAGTACTTC.

The chain employs TRBV14 and TRBJ2-5; 10 nucleotides match TRBD2. Germline V CDR1 and CDR2: SGHDN, FVKESK. This CDR3 is built from 15 residues. V lost 2 bases, J lost 4 bases, and 4 bases stayed unmatched. The CDR3 region has the DNA TGTGCCAGCAGCCAAACTAGCGGGATCCGAGAGACCCAGTACTTC. Its protein is CASSQTSGIRETQYF.

J is TRBJ2-1 and V is TRBV6-1, with D tentatively TRBD1 (6 bases). This CDR3 region has 13 residues. The V end lost 6 bases, the J end lost 7 bases, and 13 bases lay between the germline ends. Germline CDR1 is MNHNS and CDR2 is SASEGT. The DNA for the CDR3 is TGTGCCAGCAGCCGTTCAGGGGATAATGAGCAGTTCTTC. It yields the protein CASSRSGDNEQFF.

The chain combines TRBV29-1 with TRBJ2-1; tentatively, D is TRBD1 (6 bases). From germline, CDR1 is SQVTM and CDR2 ANQGSEA. V was clipped by 2 bases and J by 6 bases, with 8 bases between them. The CDR3 covers 12 residues. For the CDR3, the DNA is TGCAGCGTTGAACTCAGGGGCAATGAGCAGTTCTTC. Its protein product is CSVELRGNEQFF.

This clone has just one count. The chain employs TRBV19 and TRBJ2-5; D perhaps matches TRBD1 (5 bases). The CDR3 is made up of 12 amino acids. Looked up from germline, CDR1 is LNHDA and CDR2 is SQIVND (reference sequence). Trimming took 5 bases from V and 5 from J, leaving 9 bases between them. The CDR3 DNA reads TGTGCCAGTAGTTCAGGGTGGGAGACCCAGTACTTC. Protein sequence: CASSSGWETQYF. Full variable domain (outside the CDR3, taken from reference TRBV19 and TRBJ2-5): DGGITQSPKYLFRKEGQNVTLSCEQNLNHDAMYWYRQDPGQGLRLIYYSQIVNDFQKGDIAEGYSVSREKKESFPLTVTSAQKNPTAFYLCASSSGWETQYFGPGTRLLVL.

This clone appeared once. Written as DNA, the CDR3 is TGTGCCAGCAGCTTCGGACAGGGGGCATACAATCAGCCCCAGCATTTT. Its protein is CASSFGQGAYNQPQHF. V and J are TRBV7-9 and TRBJ1-5, with TRBD1 matching over 11 bases. Trimming took 3 bases from V and 3 from J; bases not matched to a gene: 4. The length of the CDR3 is 16 residues. Germline CDR1 is SEHNR and CDR2 is FQNEAQ (reference sequence).

CDR3 DNA sequence: TGTGCCTGGAGTCGTAGCGGGGGAACATATAAAAAAAGCACAGATACGCAGTATTTT. Protein product: CAWSRSGGTYKKSTDTQYF. The rearrangement uses TRBV30 and TRBJ2-3; 9 positions agree with TRBD2. After removal of 2 bases from V and 0 bases from J, the junction contained 15 bases not matched to a gene. The germline CDR1 and CDR2 sequences are GTSNPN and SVGIG (reference sequence). CDR3 size: 19 residues.